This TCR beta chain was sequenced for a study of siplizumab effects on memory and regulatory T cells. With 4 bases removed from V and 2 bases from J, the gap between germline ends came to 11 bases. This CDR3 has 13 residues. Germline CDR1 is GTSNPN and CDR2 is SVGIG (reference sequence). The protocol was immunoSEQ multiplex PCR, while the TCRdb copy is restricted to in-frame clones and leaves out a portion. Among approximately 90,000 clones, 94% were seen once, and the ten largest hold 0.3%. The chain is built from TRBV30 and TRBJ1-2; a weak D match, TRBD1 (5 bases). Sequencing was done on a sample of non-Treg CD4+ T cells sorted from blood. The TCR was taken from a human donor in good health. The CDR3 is CAWKRGLNYGYTF. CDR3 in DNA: TGTGCCTGGAAGCGGGGGTTGAACTATGGCTACACCTTC.